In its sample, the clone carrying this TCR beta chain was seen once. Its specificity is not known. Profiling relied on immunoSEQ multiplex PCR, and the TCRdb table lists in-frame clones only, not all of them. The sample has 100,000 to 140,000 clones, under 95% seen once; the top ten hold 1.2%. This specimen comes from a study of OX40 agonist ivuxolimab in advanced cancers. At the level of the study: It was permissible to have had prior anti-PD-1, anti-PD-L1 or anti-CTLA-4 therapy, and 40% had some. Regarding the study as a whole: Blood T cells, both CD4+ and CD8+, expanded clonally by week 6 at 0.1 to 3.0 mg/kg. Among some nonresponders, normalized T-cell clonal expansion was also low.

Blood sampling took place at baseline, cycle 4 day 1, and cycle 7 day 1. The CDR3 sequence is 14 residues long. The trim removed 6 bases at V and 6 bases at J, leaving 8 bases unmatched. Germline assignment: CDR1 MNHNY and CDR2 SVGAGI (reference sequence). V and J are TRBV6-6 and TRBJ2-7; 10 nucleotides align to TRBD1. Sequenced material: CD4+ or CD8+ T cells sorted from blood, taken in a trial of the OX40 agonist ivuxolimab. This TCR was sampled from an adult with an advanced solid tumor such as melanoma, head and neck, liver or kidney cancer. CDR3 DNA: TGTGCCAGCAGGCCACCGGGACAGGGGATCGAGCAGTACTTC. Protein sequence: CASRPPGQGIEQYF.